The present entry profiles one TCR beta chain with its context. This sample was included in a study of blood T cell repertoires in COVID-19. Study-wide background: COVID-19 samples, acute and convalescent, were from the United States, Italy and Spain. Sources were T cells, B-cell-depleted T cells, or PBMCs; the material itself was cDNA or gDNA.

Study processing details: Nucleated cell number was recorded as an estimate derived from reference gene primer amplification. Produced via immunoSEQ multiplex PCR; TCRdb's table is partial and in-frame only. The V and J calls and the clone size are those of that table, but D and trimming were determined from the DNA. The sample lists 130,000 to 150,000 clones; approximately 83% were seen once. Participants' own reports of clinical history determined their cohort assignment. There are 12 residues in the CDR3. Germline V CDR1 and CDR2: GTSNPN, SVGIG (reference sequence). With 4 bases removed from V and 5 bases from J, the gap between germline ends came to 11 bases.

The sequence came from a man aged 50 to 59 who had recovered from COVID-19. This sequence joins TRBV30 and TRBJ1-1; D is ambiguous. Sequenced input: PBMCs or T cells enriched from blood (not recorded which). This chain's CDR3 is CAWKPMRTEAFF. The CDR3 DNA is TGTGCCTGGAAGCCCATGCGGACTGAAGCTTTCTTT.